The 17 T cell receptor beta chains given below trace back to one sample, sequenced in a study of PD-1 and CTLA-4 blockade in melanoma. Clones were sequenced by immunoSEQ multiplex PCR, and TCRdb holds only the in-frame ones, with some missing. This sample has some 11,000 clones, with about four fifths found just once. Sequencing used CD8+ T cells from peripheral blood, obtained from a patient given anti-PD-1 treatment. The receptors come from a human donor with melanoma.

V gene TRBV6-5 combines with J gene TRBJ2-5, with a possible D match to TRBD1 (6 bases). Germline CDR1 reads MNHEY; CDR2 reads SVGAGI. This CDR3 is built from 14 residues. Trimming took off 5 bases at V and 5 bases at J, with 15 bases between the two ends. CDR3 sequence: CASSPPGVLETQYF. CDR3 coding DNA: TGTGCCAGCAGTCCCCCAGGGGTATTGGAGACCCAGTACTTC.

Written as DNA, the CDR3 is TGTGCCAGCAGTGCCGCGGGTAGCGGGAGCTTCATCCTTTACGAGCAGTACTTC. It specifies CASSAAGSGSFILYEQYF. J is TRBJ2-7 and V is TRBV27; 9 positions agree with TRBD2. The CDR3 length is 18 residues. The germline V gene encodes CDR1 MNHEY and CDR2 SMNVEV (reference sequence). The ends lost 5 bases at V and 4 bases at J; junction bases unmatched: 18.

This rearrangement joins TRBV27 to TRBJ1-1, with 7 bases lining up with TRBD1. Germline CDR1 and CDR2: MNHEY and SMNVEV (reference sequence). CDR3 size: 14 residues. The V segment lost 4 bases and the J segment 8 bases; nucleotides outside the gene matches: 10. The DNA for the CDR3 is TGTGCCAGCAGTTACCTAGGGGGCAGGGAGGAAGCTTTCTTT. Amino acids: CASSYLGGREEAFF.

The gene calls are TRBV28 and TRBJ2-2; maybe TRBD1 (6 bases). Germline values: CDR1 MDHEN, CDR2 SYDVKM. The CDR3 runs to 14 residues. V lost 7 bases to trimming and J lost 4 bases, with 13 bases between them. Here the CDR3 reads CASNRDTSTGELFF. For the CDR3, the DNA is TGTGCCAGCAACCGGGACACCTCCACCGGGGAGCTGTTTTTT.

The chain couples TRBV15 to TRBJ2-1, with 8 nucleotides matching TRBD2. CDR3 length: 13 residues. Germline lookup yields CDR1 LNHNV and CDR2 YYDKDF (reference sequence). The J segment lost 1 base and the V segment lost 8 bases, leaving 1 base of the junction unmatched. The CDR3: CATGGRSYNEQFF. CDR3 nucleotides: TGTGCCACCGGCGGGAGGTCCTACAATGAGCAGTTCTTC.

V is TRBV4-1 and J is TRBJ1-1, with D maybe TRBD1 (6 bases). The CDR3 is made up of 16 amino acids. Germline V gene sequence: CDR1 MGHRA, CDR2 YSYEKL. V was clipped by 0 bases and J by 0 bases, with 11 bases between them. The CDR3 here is CASSQDGQSMNTEAFF. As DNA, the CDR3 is TGCGCCAGCAGCCAAGATGGACAGAGCATGAACACTGAAGCTTTCTTT.

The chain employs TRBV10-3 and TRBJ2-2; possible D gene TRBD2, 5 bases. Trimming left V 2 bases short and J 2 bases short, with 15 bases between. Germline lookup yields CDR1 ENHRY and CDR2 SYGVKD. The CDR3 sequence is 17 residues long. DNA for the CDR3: TGTGCCATCAGTGAGCCCGGGATCCCTGAAAACACCGGGGAGCTGTTTTTT. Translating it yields CAISEPGIPENTGELFF.

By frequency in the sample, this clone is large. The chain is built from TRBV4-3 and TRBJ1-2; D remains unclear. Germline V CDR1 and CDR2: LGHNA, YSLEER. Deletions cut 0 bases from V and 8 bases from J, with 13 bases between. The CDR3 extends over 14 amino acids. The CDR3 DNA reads TGCGCCAGCAGCCAAGATAGGGCGGGCGGGGGCTACACCTTC. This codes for CASSQDRAGGGYTF.

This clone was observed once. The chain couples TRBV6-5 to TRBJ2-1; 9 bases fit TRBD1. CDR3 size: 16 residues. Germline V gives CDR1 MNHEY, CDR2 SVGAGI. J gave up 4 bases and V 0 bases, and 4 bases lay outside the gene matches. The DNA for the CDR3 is TGTGCCAGCAGTTACTCGACAGGGGGTTCGTACAATGAGCAGTTCTTC. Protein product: CASSYSTGGSYNEQFF.

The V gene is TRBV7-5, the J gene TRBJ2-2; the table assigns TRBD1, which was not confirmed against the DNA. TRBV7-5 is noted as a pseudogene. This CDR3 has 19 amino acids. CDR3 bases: TGTGCCAGAAGCCAGGTCCTCGGAAATTTATTGGGTCGGCCCGGGGAGCTGTTTTTT. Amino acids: CARSQVLGNLLGRPGELFF.

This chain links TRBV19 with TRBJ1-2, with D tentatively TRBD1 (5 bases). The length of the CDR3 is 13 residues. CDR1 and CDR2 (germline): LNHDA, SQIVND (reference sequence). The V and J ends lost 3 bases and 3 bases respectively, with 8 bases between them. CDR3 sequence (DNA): TGTGCCAGTAGTATGGGGACTCACTATGGCTACACCTTC. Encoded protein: CASSMGTHYGYTF.

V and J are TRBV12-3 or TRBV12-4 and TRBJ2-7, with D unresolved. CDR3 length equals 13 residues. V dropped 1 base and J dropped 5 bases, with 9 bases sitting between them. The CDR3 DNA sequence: TGTGCCAGCAGTTTAGAGGGTGGCGACGAGCAGTACTTC. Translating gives CASSLEGGDEQYF.

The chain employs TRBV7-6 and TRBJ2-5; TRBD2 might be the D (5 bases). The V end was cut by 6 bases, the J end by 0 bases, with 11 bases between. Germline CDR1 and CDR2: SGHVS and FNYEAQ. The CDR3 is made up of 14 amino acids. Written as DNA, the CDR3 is TGTGCCAGCAGGGGAGCATTGTACCAAGAGACCCAGTACTTC. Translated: CASRGALYQETQYF.

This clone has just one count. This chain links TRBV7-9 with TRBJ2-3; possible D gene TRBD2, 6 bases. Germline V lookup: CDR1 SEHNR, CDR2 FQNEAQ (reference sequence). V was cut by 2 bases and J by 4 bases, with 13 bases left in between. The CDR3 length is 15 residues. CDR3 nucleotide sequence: TGTGCCAGCAGCTTAATCGGGGGAAGCTCAGATACGCAGTATTTT. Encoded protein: CASSLIGGSSDTQYF.

The CDR3 region has the DNA TGTGCCAGTATCCAAGGTACAGATGAAGACAATGAGCAGTTCTTC. Protein sequence: CASIQGTDEDNEQFF. The rearrangement uses TRBV19 and TRBJ2-1; D gene unclear. V lost 7 bases and J lost 5, with 18 bases in between. The CDR3 has 15 amino acids. CDR1 is LNHDA and CDR2 is SQIVND in the germline V gene (reference sequence).

The DNA for the CDR3 is TGTGCCAGCAGCCCAGAACGGGACCCCACTCTCAACACTGAAGCTTTCTTT. Encoded protein: CASSPERDPTLNTEAFF. This chain links TRBV11-2 with TRBJ1-1; D perhaps matches TRBD1 (5 bases). This CDR3 spans 17 amino acids. Germline assignment: CDR1 SGHAT and CDR2 FQNNGV. V was clipped by 5 bases and J by 2 bases, with 21 bases between them.

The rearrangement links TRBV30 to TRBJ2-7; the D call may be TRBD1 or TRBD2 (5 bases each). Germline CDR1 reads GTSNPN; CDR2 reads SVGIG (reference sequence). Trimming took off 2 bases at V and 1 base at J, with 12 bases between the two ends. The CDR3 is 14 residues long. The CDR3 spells CAWSPGTASYEQYF. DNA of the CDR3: TGTGCCTGGAGTCCGGGGACGGCTTCCTACGAGCAGTACTTC.